The TCR beta chain under discussion was sequenced for a study of blood T cell repertoires in COVID-19. This clone was detected a few times. In the authors' methods: Reference gene primer amplification gave nucleated cell count estimates. Using immunoSEQ multiplex PCR, the repertoire was profiled, and TCRdb retains in-frame clones only, with some absent. V and J calls and clone size are as listed in that table; D and trimming were resolved from the DNA. The data contain more than 250,000 clones, more than 85% of them singletons. V was clipped by 4 bases and J by 5 bases; unmatched bases: 7. This CDR3 contains 15 residues. Germline CDR1 KGHSH, CDR2 LQKENI.

The TCR sequence derives from a young man with active or convalescent COVID-19. Sequencing used peripheral blood. The gene calls are TRBV18 and TRBJ2-2; 7 nucleotides match TRBD2. CDR3 bases: TGTGCCAGCTCACGGGCGGACGGGAGGACCGGGGAGCTGTTTTTT. It codes for CASSRADGRTGELFF.